A selection of T cell receptor beta chains follows, all from one sample in a study of glioma-infiltrating T cells after dendritic cell vaccination. Clones were read by immunoSEQ multiplex PCR, and TCRdb kept only the in-frame ones, dropping some. The table includes 50,000 to 55,000 clones, 89% detected once. The sample here was blood, taken after dendritic cell vaccination. These receptors came from a human donor with glioblastoma. Each CDR3 is given with its conserved first and last residue. A D gene is named only where the DNA matches it firmly. Clone sizes are given selectively: once, few, many, or a class where the clone is expanded.

>TRBD2|NA|TRBJ2-3|TRBV9
CASSTSGSTDTQYF
TGTGCCAGCAGCACTAGCGGAAGCACAGATACGCAGTATTTT
>TRBD1|NA|TRBJ2-2|TRBV7-6
CASSLEGQGSGELFF
TGTGCCAGCAGCTTAGAGGGACAGGGTAGCGGGGAGCTGTTTTTT
>NA|NA|TRBJ2-7|TRBV28
CASSFGGRGYEQYF
TGTGCCAGCAGTTTCGGGGGGCGAGGCTACGAGCAGTACTTC
>NA|NA|TRBJ2-3|TRBV29-1
CSVEEFEITDTQYF
TGCAGCGTTGAAGAATTTGAGATCACAGATACGCAGTATTTT
>TRBD1|NA|TRBJ2-5|TRBV28
CASSLSPTGQTQYF
TGTGCCAGCAGTTTATCCCCGACAGGGCAGACCCAGTACTTC
>NA|few|TRBJ1-2|TRBV28
CASYDRSLHGYTF
TGTGCCAGTTATGACAGGAGTTTACATGGCTACACCTTC
>NA|NA|TRBJ1-2|TRBV20-1
CSAGNRVGYTF
TGCAGTGCTGGCAACAGGGTGGGCTACACCTTC
>TRBD1|once|TRBJ2-2|TRBV7-2
CASSRGTGIGELFF
TGTGCCAGCAGCCGAGGGACAGGGATCGGGGAGCTGTTTTTT
>TRBD1|NA|TRBJ1-1|TRBV30
CAWTRTGKTEAFF
TGTGCCTGGACTAGGACAGGGAAGACTGAAGCTTTCTTT
>NA|NA|TRBJ2-7|TRBV9
CASSETTTTYEQYF
TGTGCCAGCAGCGAGACGACTACCACCTACGAGCAGTACTTC
>TRBD1|NA|TRBJ2-7|TRBV7-9
CASSRRDRGLEQYF
TGTGCCAGCAGCCGCCGGGACAGGGGGCTCGAGCAGTACTTC
>NA|NA|TRBJ1-1|TRBV27
CASSLRPSLLNTEAFF
TGTGCCAGCAGTTTAAGACCTAGTCTTTTAAACACTGAAGCTTTCTTT
>NA|NA|TRBJ1-1|TRBV6-5
CASRATVSNAEAFF
TGTGCCAGCAGGGCCACAGTGTCCAACGCTGAAGCTTTCTTT
>NA|NA|TRBJ2-3|TRBV28
CASSSPGSTDTQYF
TGTGCCAGCAGTTCTCCGGGATCCACTGATACGCAGTATTTT
>NA|NA|TRBJ1-4|TRBV9
CASSVSQASSEKLFF
TGTGCCAGCAGCGTTTCCCAAGCCTCGAGTGAAAAACTGTTTTTT
>TRBD2|NA|TRBJ2-7|TRBV7-6
CASSTLPSGGGYEQYF
TGTGCCAGCAGCACCCTGCCTAGCGGAGGAGGCTACGAGCAGTACTTC
>TRBD1|NA|TRBJ1-1|TRBV7-9
CASSPRQGPVNTEAFF
TGTGCCAGCAGCCCACGACAGGGGCCGGTGAACACTGAAGCTTTCTTT
>NA|NA|TRBJ2-5|TRBV7-2
CASSLGAGRKETQYF
TGTGCCAGCAGCTTAGGCGCGGGAAGAAAAGAGACCCAGTACTTC
>NA|NA|TRBJ2-1|TRBV7-3
CASSLSDWNNEQFF
TGTGCCAGCAGCTTAAGCGACTGGAACAATGAGCAGTTCTTC
>NA|NA|TRBJ2-7|TRBV5-1
CASSPVGSSYEQYF
TGCGCCAGCAGCCCCGTGGGCAGCTCCTACGAGCAGTACTTC
>TRBD2|NA|TRBJ2-3|TRBV5-4
CASSLGLAGPTQYF
TGTGCCAGCAGCTTGGGACTAGCGGGGCCGACGCAGTATTTT
>TRBD2|NA|TRBJ2-2|TRBV5-1
CASSLASGRPATGELFF
TGCGCCAGCAGCTTGGCGAGCGGGAGGCCCGCCACCGGGGAGCTGTTTTTT
>TRBD1|NA|TRBJ2-1|TRBV5-4
CASSQDRFSYNEQFF
TGTGCCAGCAGCCAGGACAGGTTCTCCTACAATGAGCAGTTCTTC
>TRBD1|NA|TRBJ2-7|TRBV6-6
CASSSQGDGNEQYF
TGTGCCAGCAGTTCCCAGGGGGACGGAAACGAGCAGTACTTC
>NA|few|TRBJ1-6|TRBV28
CASRRGDSPLHF
TGTGCCAGCAGACGGGGTGATTCACCCCTCCACTTT
>NA|few|TRBJ1-3|TRBV5-5
CASKWSSGNTIYF
TGTGCCAGCAAGTGGAGCTCTGGAAACACCATATATTTT
>NA|NA|TRBJ2-1|TRBV19
CASSMQGSNNEQFF
TGTGCCAGTAGTATGCAGGGGTCCAACAATGAGCAGTTCTTC
>TRBD1|NA|TRBJ2-1|TRBV2
CASRGTARSGSSYNEQFF
TGTGCCAGCAGAGGGACAGCCAGATCGGGGTCTTCCTACAATGAGCAGTTCTTC
>NA|NA|TRBJ2-2|TRBV21-1
CASSPRRGYTGELFF
TGTGCCAGCAGCCCGCGAAGGGGTTACACCGGGGAGCTGTTTTTT
>TRBD2|NA|TRBJ2-1|TRBV27
CASGSGSISYNEQFF
TGTGCCAGCGGTAGCGGGAGCATCTCCTACAATGAGCAGTTCTTC
>NA|NA|TRBJ1-1|TRBV6-5
CASRNTGFVGTEAFF
TGTGCCAGCAGGAACACAGGGTTTGTTGGCACTGAAGCTTTCTTT
>TRBD1|NA|TRBJ2-7|TRBV28
CASSNPYEGAREQYF
TGTGCCAGCAGTAACCCTTATGAGGGGGCGCGCGAGCAGTACTTC
>TRBD2|few|TRBJ2-5|TRBV7-6
CASSLARQAGAETQYF
TGTGCCAGCAGCTTAGCGCGTCAAGCGGGAGCAGAGACCCAGTACTTC
>NA|once|TRBJ1-4|TRBV20-1
CSAEIYEKLFF
TGCAGTGCTGAGATATATGAAAAACTGTTTTTT
>TRBD1|NA|TRBJ1-1|TRBV7-6
CASSARTGRNTEAFF
TGTGCCAGCAGCGCGCGGACAGGGAGGAACACTGAAGCTTTCTTT